This TCR beta chain appears in the sequencing data of a study of blood T cell repertoires in COVID-19. The wider study: Samples came from the United States, Italy and Spain, spanning acute and convalescent COVID-19. PBMCs, B-cell-depleted T cells, or T cells provided the cDNA or gDNA that made up the material.

Original processing notes: Amplification of reference gene primers was used by the study to estimate nucleated cell counts. Repertoires were generated with immunoSEQ multiplex PCR, while TCRdb's copy carries only in-frame clones and drops some. The D gene and trimming were derived from the DNA, and the V and J assignments and clone size from that table. The profile shows about 52,000 clones, 86% of them singletons. The trim removed 5 bases at V and 4 bases at J, leaving 7 bases unmatched. This CDR3 is built from 15 residues. Per germline, CDR1 LGHNA and CDR2 YNFKEQ. The TCR sequence derives from a man aged 70-80 years with acute or convalescent COVID-19. The gene calls are TRBV4-2 and TRBJ1-4, with TRBD1 identical over 7 bases. The source material was peripheral blood. The CDR3 sequence: CASSDAGTDNEKLFF. The CDR3 DNA sequence: TGTGCCAGCAGCGATGCCGGGACAGATAATGAAAAACTGTTTTTT.